This TCR beta chain is from a study of blood T cell repertoires in COVID-19. Study-level background: Sites in the United States, Italy and Spain provided acute and convalescent COVID-19 samples. In each case, the material was cDNA or gDNA derived from T cells, B-cell-depleted T cells, or PBMCs.

Original processing methods: For nucleated cells, counts were estimated from reference gene primer amplification. The table came from immunoSEQ multiplex PCR; TCRdb's copy has only in-frame clones and leaves some out. V, J and clone size were drawn from that table, and D and trimming were deduced from the DNA. The top ten hold 1.9% of the sample, which has 230,000 or so clones, roughly 84% seen once. V dropped 0 bases and J dropped 8 bases, with 18 bases sitting between them. Per germline, CDR1 SGDLS and CDR2 YYNGEE. The CDR3 is 16 residues long. The chain combines TRBV9 with TRBJ2-4; tentatively, D is TRBD1 (6 bases). The sequence was obtained from a man between 40 and 49 years old with active or convalescent COVID-19. Sequenced input: peripheral blood. The CDR3 region is CASSVGGLAQAYIQYF. The CDR3, as DNA: TGTGCCAGCAGCGTAGGGGGGCTAGCCCAGGCCTACATTCAGTACTTC.